This entry features one TCR beta chain sequence. What it recognizes is unknown. This sample was included in a study of T cell responses to AZD1222 COVID-19 vaccine. General study results and limits: Variant regions that are unmutated are reportedly the target of nearly half of spike-specific TCRs. Females made up more of the donors, who were largely white British, and clonal diversity may have come out too low. The CD4 TCRs associated with vaccination extended across spike and predominated at 160-218 and 743-854.

The data were produced by immunoSEQ multiplex PCR, yet TCRdb's version contains in-frame clones alone and is incomplete. The table has about 130,000 clones, roughly 91% seen once. This CDR3 is 13 amino acids long. Deletions cut 11 bases from V and 0 bases from J, with 13 bases between. The germline V gene encodes CDR1 SNHLY and CDR2 FYNNEI. The receptor was isolated from an adult who received the AZD1222 COVID-19 vaccine. The gene calls are TRBV2 and TRBJ1-1; possible D gene TRBD1, 5 bases. Specimen: peripheral blood, collected 28 days after the second AZD1222 dose. The CDR3 is CAGGRTMNTEAFF. The CDR3 nucleotides read TGTGCCGGAGGAAGGACAATGAACACTGAAGCTTTCTTT.